The clone carrying this TCR beta chain was detected once. The sample is drawn from a study of T cell changes during pregnancy in multiple sclerosis. Produced via immunoSEQ multiplex PCR; TCRdb's table is partial and in-frame only. This table has approximately 60,000 clones, roughly 95% appearing once. Sequencing used CD4+ T cells from peripheral blood mononuclear cells, obtained before pregnancy. The origin of this receptor is a female donor with multiple sclerosis, enrolled in a pregnancy study.

This CDR3 reads CASSPPTNARSDTQYF. Written as DNA, the CDR3 is TGTGCCAGCAGCCCTCCCACTAACGCGCGCTCGGATACGCAGTATTTT. V and J are TRBV9 and TRBJ2-3; D is unresolved. Germline assignment: CDR1 SGDLS and CDR2 YYNGEE. V was shortened by 4 bases and J by 6 bases, with 21 bases between the two germline ends. This CDR3 is 16 amino acids long.